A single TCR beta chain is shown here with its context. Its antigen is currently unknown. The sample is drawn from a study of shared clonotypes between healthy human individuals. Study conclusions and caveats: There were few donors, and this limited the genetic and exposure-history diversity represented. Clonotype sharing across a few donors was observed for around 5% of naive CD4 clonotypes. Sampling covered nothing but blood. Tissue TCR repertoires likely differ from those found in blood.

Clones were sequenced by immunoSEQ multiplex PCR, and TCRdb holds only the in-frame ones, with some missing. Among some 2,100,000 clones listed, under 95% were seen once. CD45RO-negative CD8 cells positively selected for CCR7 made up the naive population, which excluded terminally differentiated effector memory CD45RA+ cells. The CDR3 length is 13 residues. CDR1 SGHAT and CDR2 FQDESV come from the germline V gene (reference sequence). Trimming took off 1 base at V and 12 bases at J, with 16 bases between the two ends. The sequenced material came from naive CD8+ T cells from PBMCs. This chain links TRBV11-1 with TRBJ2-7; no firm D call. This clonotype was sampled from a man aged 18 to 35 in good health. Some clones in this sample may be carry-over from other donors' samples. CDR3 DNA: TGTGCCAGCAGCTTAGGAGACGGGCACCTTTGGTACTTC. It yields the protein CASSLGDGHLWYF.